This T cell receptor (beta chain) was captured by sequencing in a study of cytomegalovirus exposure and HLA in healthy donors. 60 Vbeta and 13 Jbeta primers were used in PCR. Method: immunoSEQ multiplex PCR; TCRdb's copy keeps in-frame clones and lacks some. The top ten clones hold less than 20% of a sample with 65,000 to 75,000 clones, about 63% of them seen once. This clone was detected only once. These donors, healthy bone marrow donors, were studied. The germline V gene encodes CDR1 MNHEY and CDR2 SMNVEV (reference sequence). After removal of 6 bases from V and 2 bases from J, the junction contained 9 bases not matched to a gene. The CDR3 extends over 16 amino acids.

This sequence originates from a man aged 40-49 years in good health and CMV-seropositive. Sequencing was performed on PBMCs. The chain recombines TRBV27 with TRBJ2-3; the match to TRBD2 covers 9 bases. The CDR3 nucleotides are TGTGCCAGCAGCCTCAATAGCGGGAGCAACACAGATACGCAGTATTTT. It specifies CASSLNSGSNTDTQYF.